The next 3 T cell receptor beta chains were all read from a single sample in a study of blood T cell repertoires in COVID-19. Repertoires were generated with immunoSEQ multiplex PCR, while TCRdb's copy carries only in-frame clones and drops some. This table holds about 170,000 clones, approximately 91% found once. Sequenced sample: peripheral blood. The origin of the receptors is a man aged 18 to 29 with COVID-19, enrolled during active disease.

This chain joins TRBV5-1 and TRBJ1-1; D perhaps matches TRBD1 (6 bases). The ends were cut back, 1 base at V and 1 base at J, with 14 bases in the middle. Germline assignment: CDR1 SGHRS and CDR2 YFSETQ. This CDR3 contains 16 residues. CDR3 protein: CASSLRGAVWNTEAFF. As DNA, the CDR3 is TGCGCCAGCAGCTTGCGGGGGGCGGTATGGAACACTGAAGCTTTCTTT.

The chain is built from TRBV5-4 and TRBJ2-7; D gene unclear. The CDR3 spans 13 residues. CDR1 SGHNT and CDR2 YYREEE come from the germline V gene (reference sequence). V was pared by 0 bases and J by 1 base, with 5 bases between. The CDR3 nucleotides are TGTGCCAGCAGCTTGGTTCCTTCCTACGAGCAGTACTTC. This encodes CASSLVPSYEQYF.

The gene calls are TRBV6-6 and TRBJ2-1; TRBD2 matches 11 bases. Germline V CDR1 and CDR2: MNHNY, SVGAGI (reference sequence). The CDR3 loop spans 18 amino acids. J gave up 3 bases and V 6 bases, and 13 bases lay outside the gene matches. The CDR3 nucleotides read TGTGCCAGCAGCGTCCCGGGACTAGCGGCTTTTTACTACAATGAGCAGTTCTTC. Translation gives CASSVPGLAAFYYNEQFF.